The 5 T cell receptor beta chains given below trace back to one sample, sequenced in a study of neurological immune-mediated disorders. Using its own MiXCR run on the 5' RACE reads, TCRdb lists one record per CDR3 protein. Of tens of thousands of distinct CDR3 sequences detected, about 14% appear once; the ten largest clones hold approximately 3.6%. Sequenced: CD4+ T cells from blood. These TCRs come from a woman aged 55-70 years with HTLV-1-associated myelopathy (HAM/TSP).

This clonotype was seen at least ten times. The CDR3 sequence is CASTLGTSGNTGELFF. The CDR3 DNA sequence: TGCGCCAGCACCCTCGGGACTAGCGGGAACACCGGGGAGCTGTTTTTT. This rearrangement joins TRBV5-1 to TRBJ2-2, with 11 bases lining up with TRBD2. Germline trimming cut 6 bases from V and 1 base from J; bases unmatched to any gene: 5. This CDR3 region has 16 residues. The germline V gene encodes CDR1 SGHRS and CDR2 YFSETQ.

Many counts were recorded for this clonotype. The chain is built from TRBV9 and TRBJ2-7, with TRBD2 matching 7 bases. J was trimmed by 0 bases and V by 0 bases; bases with no gene match: 0. The CDR3 is 14 amino acids. Germline values: CDR1 SGDLS, CDR2 YYNGEE. The CDR3 bases are TGTGCCAGCAGCGTAGGGGACTACTCCTACGAGCAGTACTTC. Amino acids: CASSVGDYSYEQYF.

This clonotype showed up many times. V usage is TRBV7-3 and J usage is TRBJ2-7; 8 positions match TRBD1. The CDR3 extends over 15 amino acids. Germline CDR1 reads SGHTA; CDR2 reads FQGTGA. J gave up 6 bases and V 2 bases, and 9 bases lay outside the gene matches. CDR3: CASSLGQGEWVEQYF. CDR3 sequence (DNA): TGTGCCAGCAGCTTAGGACAGGGAGAATGGGTCGAGCAGTACTTC.

In this sample, this clonotype turned up many times. J is TRBJ2-2 and V is TRBV7-6, with TRBD1 as a possible D gene (7 bases). This CDR3 contains 15 residues. V lost 7 bases and J 4 bases, leaving 16 bases between the germline ends. Germline V gives CDR1 SGHVS, CDR2 FNYEAQ. The CDR3 DNA reads as TGTGCCAGCATCCAGGGGGGCCTAGGCACCGGGGAGCTGTTTTTT. This translates into CASIQGGLGTGELFF.

This clonotype was counted many times. The genes are TRBV15 and TRBJ1-2; tentative D call: TRBD1 (6 bases). The V gene lost 0 bases and the J gene lost 4 bases, with 18 bases spanning the gap. From germline, CDR1 is LNHNV and CDR2 YYDKDF (reference sequence). The CDR3 is 17 residues long. This CDR3 reads CATSRDRGRGVTYGYTF. The CDR3 region has the DNA TGTGCCACCAGCAGAGATAGGGGCAGGGGAGTCACCTATGGCTACACCTTC. Looking up the rest from reference TRBV15 and TRBJ1-2 gives the full variable domain: DAMVIQNPRYQVTQFGKPVTLSCSQTLNHNVMYWYQQKSSQAPKLLFHYYDKDFNNEADTPDNFQSRRPNTSFCFLDIRSPGLGDTAMYLCATSRDRGRGVTYGYTFGSGTRLTVV.